These 8 T cell receptor beta chains were sequenced from one sample in a study of T cells in Graves' hyperthyroidism and ophthalmopathy (dated by TCRdb to the late 2010s). The library was obtained by multiplex PCR. The data were produced on an Illumina HiSeq 2000. The TCR beta CDR3 regions were amplified from RNA transcripts. The TCR CDR3 was subjected to a first round of RT-PCR using the HTBI primer set and the Qiagen OneStep RT-PCR kit. TCRdb reprocessing: public reads trimmed at Q25 with fastp, clones called with MiXCR, in-frame beta chains kept. Merged by CDR3 protein, the rows form single entries marked with the most common genes and DNA. Within this sample are a few hundred thousand distinct CDR3 sequences, with approximately 15% of them counted one time only. The ten largest clones take up about 18% of the sample. The sample consisted of blood. The receptors stem from a woman between 25 and 40 years old with Graves' ophthalmopathy.

CDR3 sequence (DNA): TGTGCCAGCGCCGTAATACCAAACTATGGCTACACCTTC. This encodes CASAVIPNYGYTF. The chain employs TRBV27 and TRBJ1-2; unclear D gene. From germline, CDR1 is MNHEY and CDR2 SMNVEV (reference sequence). Between the trimmed V and J ends, which lost 8 bases and 2 bases, there was a span of 12 bases. The CDR3 contains 13 residues.

This clonotype was observed a few times. The chain is built from TRBV6-5 and TRBJ1-3; D gene unclear. The V gene's germline CDR1 is MNHEY and CDR2 SVGAGI. The V end was cut by 2 bases, the J end by 0 bases, with 11 bases between. CDR3 length: 16 amino acids. CDR3 nucleotide sequence: TGTGCCAGCAGTTACCCGACGGGTGGCTCTGGAAACACCATATATTTT. Its translation is CASSYPTGGSGNTIYF.

This clonotype has more than one count but fewer than ten. The chain couples TRBV5-4 to TRBJ1-4; 7 nucleotides line up with TRBD1. The CDR3 has 20 residues. The junction had 20 bases not matched to a gene; V was cut back by 4 bases and J by 2 bases. Germline values: CDR1 SGHNT, CDR2 YYREEE (reference sequence). The CDR3 protein is CASSLVLWTGVSRTNEKLFF. CDR3 nucleotide sequence: TGTGCCAGCAGCCTCGTTTTATGGACAGGTGTGTCTCGGACTAATGAAAAACTGTTTTTT.

This clonotype was counted many times. The rearrangement links TRBV20-1 to TRBJ1-5, with D unresolved. CDR3 size: 13 residues. Germline V CDR1 and CDR2: DFQATT, SNEGSKA (reference sequence). V was cut by 3 bases and J by 2 bases, with 8 bases left in between. CDR3 nucleotides: TGCAGTGCTAGCAGGAAAGGCAATCAGCCCCAGCATTTT. As protein: CSASRKGNQPQHF.

The V and J genes are TRBV20-1 and TRBJ2-1; possible D gene TRBD2, 6 bases. The ends were cut back, 4 bases at V and 0 bases at J, with 10 bases in the middle. Germline V lookup: CDR1 DFQATT, CDR2 SNEGSKA (reference sequence). The CDR3 sequence is 14 residues long. The CDR3 reads CSATLGSSYNEQFF. CDR3 DNA: TGCAGTGCTACCCTCGGGAGCTCCTACAATGAGCAGTTCTTC.

This clonotype was observed a handful of times. The CDR3 region is CSARAYLSGRQTSGGASSTDTQYF. The CDR3 bases are TGCAGTGCTAGAGCCTATTTGTCCGGGAGGCAAACTAGCGGGGGGGCCTCTAGCACAGATACGCAGTATTTT. The chain links TRBV20-1 to TRBJ2-3, with TRBD2 identical over 13 bases. CDR1 DFQATT and CDR2 SNEGSKA come from the germline V gene (reference sequence). The CDR3 is 24 amino acids. V lost 1 base, J lost 0 bases, and 25 bases stayed unmatched.

This clonotype was seen a few times. This chain uses TRBV29-1 with TRBJ2-2; a weak D match, TRBD2 (6 bases). The CDR3 length is 13 residues. Looked up from germline, CDR1 is SQVTM and CDR2 is ANQGSEA. V lost 6 bases and J lost 6, with 14 bases in between. This chain's CDR3 is CSVRETGAGELFF. In nucleotides, the CDR3 is TGCAGCGTCCGGGAGACGGGGGCCGGGGAGCTGTTTTTT.

This clonotype appeared many times. This chain uses TRBV6-6 with TRBJ2-2; no firm D call. The V end lost 0 bases, the J end lost 7 bases, and 12 bases lay between the germline ends. The CDR3 contains 15 residues. CDR1 and CDR2 (germline): MNHNY, SVGAGI (reference sequence). The CDR3 region is CASSYSSPAGGELFF. CDR3 sequence (DNA): TGTGCCAGCAGTTACTCCAGCCCTGCCGGCGGGGAGCTGTTTTTT.